The clone carrying this T cell receptor (beta chain) was counted a few times. Using 32 V and 13 J primers, multiplex PCR amplified TCR beta CDR3. TCRdb called the multiplex PCR reads again in MiXCR, with one record for every CDR3 protein. The sample carries 2,000 to 3,000 distinct CDR3 sequences, roughly 18% recorded once. The template consisted of bulk tumor genomic DNA, with roughly 0.55 ug used per sample. Each primary tumor yielded several biopsies, collected far apart from one another at surgery. Those enrolled were patients newly diagnosed with untreated non-small cell lung cancer and undergoing curative surgery. Donors comprised newly diagnosed non-small cell lung cancer patients undergoing surgery with curative intent. These data come from a study of immune heterogeneity within non-small cell lung tumors. The V gene's germline CDR1 is SGHRS and CDR2 YFSETQ. This CDR3 has 17 residues. V lost 0 bases to trimming and J lost 4 bases, with 18 bases between them.

V gene TRBV5-1 combines with J gene TRBJ2-3, with D possibly matching TRBD2 (5 bases). The sequenced sample consisted of lung tumor tissue. The sequence was collected from a woman in her 50s with non-small cell lung cancer. CDR3 bases: TGCGCCAGCAGCTTGGGCCTCTCGCGGGCGGGTTCAGATACGCAGTATTTT. Translating gives CASSLGLSRAGSDTQYF.